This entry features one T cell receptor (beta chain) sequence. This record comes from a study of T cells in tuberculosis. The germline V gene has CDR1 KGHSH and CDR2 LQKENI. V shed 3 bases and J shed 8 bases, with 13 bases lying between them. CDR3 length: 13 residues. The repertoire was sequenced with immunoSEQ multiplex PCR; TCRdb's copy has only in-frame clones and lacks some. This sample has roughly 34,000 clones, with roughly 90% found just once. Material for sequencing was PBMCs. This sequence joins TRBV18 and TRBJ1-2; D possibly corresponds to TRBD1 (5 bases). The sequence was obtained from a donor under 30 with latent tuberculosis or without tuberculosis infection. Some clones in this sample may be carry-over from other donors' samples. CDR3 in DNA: TGTGCCAGCTCACCGCGGGACGGGCGGGGCTACACCTTC. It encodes CASSPRDGRGYTF.